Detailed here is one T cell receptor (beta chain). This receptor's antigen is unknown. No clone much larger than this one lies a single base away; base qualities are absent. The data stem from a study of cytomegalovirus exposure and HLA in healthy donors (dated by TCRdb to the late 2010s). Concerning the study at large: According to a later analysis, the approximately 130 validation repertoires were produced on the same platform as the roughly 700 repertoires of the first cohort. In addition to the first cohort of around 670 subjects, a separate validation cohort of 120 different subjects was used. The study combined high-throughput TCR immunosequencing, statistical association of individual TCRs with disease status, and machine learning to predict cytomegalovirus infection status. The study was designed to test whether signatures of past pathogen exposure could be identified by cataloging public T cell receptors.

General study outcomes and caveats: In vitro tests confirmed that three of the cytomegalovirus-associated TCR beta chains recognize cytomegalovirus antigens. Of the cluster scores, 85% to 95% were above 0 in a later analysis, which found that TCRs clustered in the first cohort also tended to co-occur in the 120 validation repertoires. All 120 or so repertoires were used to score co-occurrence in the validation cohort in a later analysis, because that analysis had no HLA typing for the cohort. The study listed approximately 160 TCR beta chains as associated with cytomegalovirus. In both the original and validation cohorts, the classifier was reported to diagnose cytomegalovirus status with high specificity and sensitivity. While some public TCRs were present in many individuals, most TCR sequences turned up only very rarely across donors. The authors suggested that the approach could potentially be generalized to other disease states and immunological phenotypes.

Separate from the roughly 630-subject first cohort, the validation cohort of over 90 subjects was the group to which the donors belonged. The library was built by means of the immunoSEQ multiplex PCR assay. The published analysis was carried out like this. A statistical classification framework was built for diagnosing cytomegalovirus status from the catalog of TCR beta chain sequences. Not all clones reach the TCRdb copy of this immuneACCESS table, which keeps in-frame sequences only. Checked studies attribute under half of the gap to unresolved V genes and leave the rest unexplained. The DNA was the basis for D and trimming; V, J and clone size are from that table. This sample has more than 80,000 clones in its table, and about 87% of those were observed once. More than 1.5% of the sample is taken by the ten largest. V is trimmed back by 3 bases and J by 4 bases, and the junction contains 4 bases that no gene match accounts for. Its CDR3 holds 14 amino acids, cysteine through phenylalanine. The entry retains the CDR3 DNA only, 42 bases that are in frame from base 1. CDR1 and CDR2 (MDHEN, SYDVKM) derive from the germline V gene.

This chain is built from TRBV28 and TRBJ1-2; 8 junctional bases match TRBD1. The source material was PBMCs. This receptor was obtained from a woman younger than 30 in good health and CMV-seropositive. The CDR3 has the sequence CASSLTGDGYGYTF. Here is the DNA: TGTGCCAGCAGTTTGACAGGGGATGGCTATGGCTACACCTTC.